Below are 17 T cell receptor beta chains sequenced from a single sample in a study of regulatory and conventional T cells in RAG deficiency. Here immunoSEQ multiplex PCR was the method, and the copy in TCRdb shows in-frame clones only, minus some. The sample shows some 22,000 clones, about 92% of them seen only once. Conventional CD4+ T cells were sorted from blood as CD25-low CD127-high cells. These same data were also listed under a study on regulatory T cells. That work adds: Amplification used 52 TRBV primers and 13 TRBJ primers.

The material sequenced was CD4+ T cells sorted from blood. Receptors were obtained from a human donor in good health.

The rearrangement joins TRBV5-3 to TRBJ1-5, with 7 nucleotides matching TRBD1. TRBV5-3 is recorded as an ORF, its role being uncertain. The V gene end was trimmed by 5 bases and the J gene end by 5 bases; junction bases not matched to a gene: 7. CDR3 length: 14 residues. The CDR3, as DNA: TGTGCCAGAAGTCCAACAGGGGATTATCAGCCCCAGCATTTT. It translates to CARSPTGDYQPQHF.

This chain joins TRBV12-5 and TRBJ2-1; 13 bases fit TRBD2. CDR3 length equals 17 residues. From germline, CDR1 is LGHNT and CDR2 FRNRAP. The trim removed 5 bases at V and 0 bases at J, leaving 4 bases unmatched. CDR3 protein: CASGGTSGVSSYNEQFF. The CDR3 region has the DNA TGTGCTAGTGGTGGGACTAGCGGGGTAAGCTCCTACAATGAGCAGTTCTTC.

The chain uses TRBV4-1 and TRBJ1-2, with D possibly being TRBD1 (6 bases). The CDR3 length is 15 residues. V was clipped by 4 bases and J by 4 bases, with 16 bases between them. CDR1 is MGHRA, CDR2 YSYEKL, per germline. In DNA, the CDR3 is TGCGCCAGCAGCCGGGCGGGGACACAGGGCTATGGCTACACCTTC. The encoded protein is CASSRAGTQGYGYTF.

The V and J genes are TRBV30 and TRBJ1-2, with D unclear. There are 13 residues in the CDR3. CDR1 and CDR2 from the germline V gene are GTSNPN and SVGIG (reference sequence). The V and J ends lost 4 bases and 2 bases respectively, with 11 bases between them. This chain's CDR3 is CAWTPKGNYGYTF. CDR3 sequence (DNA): TGTGCCTGGACCCCGAAAGGAAACTATGGCTACACCTTC.

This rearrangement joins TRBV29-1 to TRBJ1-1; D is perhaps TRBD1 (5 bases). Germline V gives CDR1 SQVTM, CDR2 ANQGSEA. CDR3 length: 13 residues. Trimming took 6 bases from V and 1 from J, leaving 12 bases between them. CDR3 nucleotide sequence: TGCAGCGTAATGCAGGGATGGAACACTGAAGCTTTCTTT. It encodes CSVMQGWNTEAFF.

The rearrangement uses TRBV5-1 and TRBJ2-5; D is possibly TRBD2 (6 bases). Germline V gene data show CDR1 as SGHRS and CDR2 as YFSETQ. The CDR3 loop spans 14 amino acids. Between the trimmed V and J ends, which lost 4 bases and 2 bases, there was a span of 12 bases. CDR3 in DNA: TGCGCCAGCAGCCGGGACTTCAAACAAGAGACCCAGTACTTC. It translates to CASSRDFKQETQYF.

The CDR3 DNA is TGTGCCAGCAGCCTAGGGGGTCCCGAAAACATCGAGCAGTACTTC. This encodes CASSLGGPENIEQYF. J is TRBJ2-7 and V is TRBV5-5, with D possibly matching TRBD1 (6 bases). V lost 4 bases to trimming and J lost 6 bases, with 20 bases between them. The CDR3 loop spans 15 amino acids. CDR1 and CDR2 (germline): SGHKS, YYEKEE (reference sequence). Variable domain in full (rest from reference TRBV5-5 and TRBJ2-7): DAGVTQSPTHLIKTRGQQVTLRCSPISGHKSVSWYQQVLGQGPQFIFQYYEKEERGRGNFPDRFSARQFPNYSSELNVNALLLGDSALYLCASSLGGPENIEQYFGPGTRLTVT.

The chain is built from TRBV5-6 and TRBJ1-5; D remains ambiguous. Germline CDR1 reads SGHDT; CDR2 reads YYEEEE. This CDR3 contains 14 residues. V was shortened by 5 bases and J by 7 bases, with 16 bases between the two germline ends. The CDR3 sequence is CASSSYGFQQPQHF. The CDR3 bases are TGTGCCAGCAGTTCATATGGGTTCCAGCAGCCCCAGCATTTT.

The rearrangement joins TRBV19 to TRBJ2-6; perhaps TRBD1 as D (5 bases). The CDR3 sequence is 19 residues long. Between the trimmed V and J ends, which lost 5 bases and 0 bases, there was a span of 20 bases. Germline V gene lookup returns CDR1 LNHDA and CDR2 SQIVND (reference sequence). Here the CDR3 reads CASSPLSAQALSGANVLTF. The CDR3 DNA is TGTGCCAGTAGTCCCCTTTCGGCACAGGCTCTCTCTGGGGCCAACGTCCTGACTTTC.

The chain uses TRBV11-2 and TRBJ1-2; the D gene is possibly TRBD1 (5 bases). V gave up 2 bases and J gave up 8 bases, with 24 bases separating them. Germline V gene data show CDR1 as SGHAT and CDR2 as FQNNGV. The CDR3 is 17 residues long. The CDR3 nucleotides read TGTGCCAGCAGCTTACGGCGGGGGGGTCCTACGATTCCGGGCTACACCTTC. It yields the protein CASSLRRGGPTIPGYTF.

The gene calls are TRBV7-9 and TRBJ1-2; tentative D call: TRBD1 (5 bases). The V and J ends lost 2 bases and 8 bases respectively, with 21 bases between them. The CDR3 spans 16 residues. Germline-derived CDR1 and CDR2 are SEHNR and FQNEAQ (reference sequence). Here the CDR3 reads CASSLYLAGGAWGYTF. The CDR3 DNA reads TGTGCCAGCAGCTTATATCTTGCGGGAGGGGCCTGGGGCTACACCTTC.

The DNA of the CDR3 is TGTGCCAGCAGTTACTCTGACCCCGGGACGGGCTACGAGCAGTACTTC. It translates to CASSYSDPGTGYEQYF. The chain links TRBV6-5 to TRBJ2-7; D assignment may be TRBD1 or TRBD2 (5 bases each). The V and J ends lost 0 bases and 3 bases respectively, with 15 bases between them. The CDR3 runs 16 residues. Germline V gene sequence: CDR1 MNHEY, CDR2 SVGAGI.

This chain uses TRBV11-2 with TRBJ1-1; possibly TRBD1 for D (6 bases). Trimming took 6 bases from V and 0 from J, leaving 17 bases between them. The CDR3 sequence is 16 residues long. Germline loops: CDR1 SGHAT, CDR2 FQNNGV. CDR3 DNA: TGTGCCAGCAGGCCCTCCAGGGGTCAAATGAACACTGAAGCTTTCTTT. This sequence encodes CASRPSRGQMNTEAFF.

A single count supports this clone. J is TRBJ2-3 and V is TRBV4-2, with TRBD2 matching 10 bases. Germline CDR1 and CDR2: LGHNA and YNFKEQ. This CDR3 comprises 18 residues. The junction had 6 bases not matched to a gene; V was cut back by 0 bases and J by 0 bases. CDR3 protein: CASSQDFSGGLSTDTQYF. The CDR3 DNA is TGTGCCAGCAGCCAAGATTTTAGCGGGGGGCTCAGCACAGATACGCAGTATTTT.

The CDR3 region is CASSPVVANTEAFF. The CDR3 DNA sequence: TGCGCCAGCAGCCCCGTGGTTGCGAACACTGAAGCTTTCTTT. The chain couples TRBV5-1 to TRBJ1-1; D is undetermined. V lost 4 bases and J 1 base, leaving 11 bases between the germline ends. This CDR3 contains 14 residues. CDR1 and CDR2 from the germline V gene are SGHRS and YFSETQ.

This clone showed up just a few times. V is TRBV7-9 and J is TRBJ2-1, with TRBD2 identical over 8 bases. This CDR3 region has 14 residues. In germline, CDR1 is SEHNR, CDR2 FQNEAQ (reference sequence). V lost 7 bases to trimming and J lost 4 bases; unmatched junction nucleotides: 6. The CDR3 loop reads CASTGTRVYNEQFF. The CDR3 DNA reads TGTGCCAGCACCGGGACTAGGGTTTACAATGAGCAGTTCTTC.

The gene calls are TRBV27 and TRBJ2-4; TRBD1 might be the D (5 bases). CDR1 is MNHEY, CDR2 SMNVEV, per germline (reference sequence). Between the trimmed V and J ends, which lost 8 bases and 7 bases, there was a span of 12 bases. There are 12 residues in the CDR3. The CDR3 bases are TGTGCCAGCGGCATGACAGAGAACATTCAGTACTTC. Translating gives CASGMTENIQYF.